This T cell receptor beta chain was identified in a study of immune heterogeneity within non-small cell lung tumors. The authors used roughly 650 ng of bulk tumor genomic DNA per sample as template. Several biopsies were spaced far apart within each primary tumor and obtained as surgery took place. Their non-small cell lung cancer was newly diagnosed and untreated, and the patients underwent curative surgery. The TCR beta CDR3 region was amplified by multiplex PCR employing 32 V and 13 J primers. MiXCR, applied by TCRdb to the multiplex PCR reads, yields one record per CDR3 protein. The repertoire includes 5,000 to 7,000 distinct CDR3 sequences, around a fifth of them detected once, and 8.5% to 9% sits in the top ten. The sample taken for sequencing was lung tumor tissue. This clonotype was obtained from an older man with non-small cell lung cancer.

CDR3 DNA sequence: TGTGCCAGCAGTTGGCGGGAGTGGGGCAATCAGCCCCAGCATTTT. It codes for CASSWREWGNQPQHF. J is TRBJ1-5 and V is TRBV2; D is undetermined. The CDR3 runs 15 residues. Germline values: CDR1 SNHLY, CDR2 FYNNEI. Trimming removed 5 bases at V and 2 bases at J, with 13 bases between.